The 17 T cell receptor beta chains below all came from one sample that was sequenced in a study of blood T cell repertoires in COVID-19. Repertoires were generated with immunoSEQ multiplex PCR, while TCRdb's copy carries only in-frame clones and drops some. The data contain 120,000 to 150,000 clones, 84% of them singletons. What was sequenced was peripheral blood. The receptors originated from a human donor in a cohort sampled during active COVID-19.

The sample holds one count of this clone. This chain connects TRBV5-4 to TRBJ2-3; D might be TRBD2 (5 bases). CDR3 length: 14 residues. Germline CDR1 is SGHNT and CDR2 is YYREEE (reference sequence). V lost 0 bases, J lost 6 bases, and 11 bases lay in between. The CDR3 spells CASSLGPEADTQYF. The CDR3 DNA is TGTGCCAGCAGCTTGGGACCGGAGGCGGATACGCAGTATTTT.

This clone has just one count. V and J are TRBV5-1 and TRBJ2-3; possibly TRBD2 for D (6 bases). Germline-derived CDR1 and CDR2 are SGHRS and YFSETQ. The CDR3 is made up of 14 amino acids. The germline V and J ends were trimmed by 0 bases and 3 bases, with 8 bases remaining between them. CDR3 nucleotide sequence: TGCGCCAGCAGCTTGGGGGGGAGGACAGATACGCAGTATTTT. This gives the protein CASSLGGRTDTQYF. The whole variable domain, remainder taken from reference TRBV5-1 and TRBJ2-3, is KAGVTQTPRYLIKTRGQQVTLSCSPISGHRSVSWYQQTPGQGLQFLFEYFSETQRNKGNFPGRFSGRQFSNSRSEMNVSTLELGDSALYLCASSLGGRTDTQYFGPGTRLTVL.

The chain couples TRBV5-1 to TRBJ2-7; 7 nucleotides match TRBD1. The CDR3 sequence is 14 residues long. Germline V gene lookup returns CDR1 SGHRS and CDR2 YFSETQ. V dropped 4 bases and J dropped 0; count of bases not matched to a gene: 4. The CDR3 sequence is CASSRGQVSYEQYF. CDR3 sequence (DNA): TGCGCCAGCAGCCGAGGACAGGTCTCCTACGAGCAGTACTTC.

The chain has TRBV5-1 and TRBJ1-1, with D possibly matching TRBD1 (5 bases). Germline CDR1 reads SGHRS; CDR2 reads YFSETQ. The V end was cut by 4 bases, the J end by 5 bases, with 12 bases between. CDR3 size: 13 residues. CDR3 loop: CASSRVGGTEAFF. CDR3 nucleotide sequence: TGCGCCAGCAGCAGAGTGGGGGGGACTGAAGCTTTCTTT.

The CDR3 here is CAWGIAGAYEQYV. The CDR3 region has the DNA TGTGCCTGGGGTATAGCGGGTGCCTACGAGCAGTACGTC. The V call is TRBV30, the J call TRBJ2-7; 7 bases line up with TRBD2. This CDR3 has 13 residues. Germline V gene data show CDR1 as GTSNPN and CDR2 as SVGIG (reference sequence). The J segment lost 2 bases and the V segment lost 5 bases, leaving 6 bases of the junction unmatched.

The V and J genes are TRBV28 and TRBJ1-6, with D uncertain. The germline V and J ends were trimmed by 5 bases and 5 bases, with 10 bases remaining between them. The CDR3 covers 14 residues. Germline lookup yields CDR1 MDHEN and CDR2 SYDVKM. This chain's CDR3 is CASSLVRDNSPLHF. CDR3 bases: TGTGCCAGCAGTCTCGTGCGGGATAATTCACCCCTCCACTTT.

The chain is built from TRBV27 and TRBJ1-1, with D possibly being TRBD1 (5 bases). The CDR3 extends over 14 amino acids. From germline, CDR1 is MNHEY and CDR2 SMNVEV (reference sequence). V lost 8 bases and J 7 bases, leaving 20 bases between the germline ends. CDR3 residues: CASGRGPPGHEAFF. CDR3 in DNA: TGTGCCAGCGGGAGGGGTCCCCCTGGCCATGAAGCTTTCTTT.

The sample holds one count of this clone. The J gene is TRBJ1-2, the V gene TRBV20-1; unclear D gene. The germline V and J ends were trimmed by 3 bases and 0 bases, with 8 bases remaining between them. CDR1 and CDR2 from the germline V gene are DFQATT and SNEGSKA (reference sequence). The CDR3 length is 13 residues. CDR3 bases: TGCAGTGCTAGTCGCGGGACTAACTATGGCTACACCTTC. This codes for CSASRGTNYGYTF.

CDR3 coding DNA: TGTGCCACCAGCGCCGCCCGACAGGTGGATGAAAAACTGTTTTTT. Protein: CATSAARQVDEKLFF. V gene TRBV15 combines with J gene TRBJ1-4, with a weak D call TRBD1 (6 bases). V shed 5 bases and J shed 6 bases, with 16 bases lying between them. The CDR3 covers 15 residues. Germline CDR1 reads LNHNV; CDR2 reads YYDKDF (reference sequence). The variable domain in full, with the rest retrieved from reference TRBV15 and TRBJ1-4, is DAMVIQNPRYQVTQFGKPVTLSCSQTLNHNVMYWYQQKSSQAPKLLFHYYDKDFNNEADTPDNFQSRRPNTSFCFLDIRSPGLGDTAMYLCATSAARQVDEKLFFGSGTQLSVL.

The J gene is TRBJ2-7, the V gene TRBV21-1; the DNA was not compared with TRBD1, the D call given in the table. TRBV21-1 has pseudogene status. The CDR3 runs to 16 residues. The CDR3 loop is CASSKENSGAGYEQYF. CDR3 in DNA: TGTGCCAGCAGCAAAGAGAATTCAGGGGCCGGCTACGAGCAGTACTTC.

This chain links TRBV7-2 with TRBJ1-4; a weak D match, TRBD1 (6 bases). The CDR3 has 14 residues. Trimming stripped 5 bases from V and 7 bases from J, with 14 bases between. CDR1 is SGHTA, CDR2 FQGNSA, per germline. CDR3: CASSLGGAAEKLFF. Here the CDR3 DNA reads TGTGCCAGCAGCCTGGGGGGGGCGGCTGAAAAACTGTTTTTT.

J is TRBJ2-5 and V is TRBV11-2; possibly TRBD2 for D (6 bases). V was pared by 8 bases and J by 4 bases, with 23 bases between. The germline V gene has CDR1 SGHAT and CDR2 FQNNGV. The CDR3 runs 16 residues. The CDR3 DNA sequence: TGTGCCAGCTGTCCCCCGGGACTCCGGTCAGGAGAGACCCAGTACTTC. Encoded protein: CASCPPGLRSGETQYF.

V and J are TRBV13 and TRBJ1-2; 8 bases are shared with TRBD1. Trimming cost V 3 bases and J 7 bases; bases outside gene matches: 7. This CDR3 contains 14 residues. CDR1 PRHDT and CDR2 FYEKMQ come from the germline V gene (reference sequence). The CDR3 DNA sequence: TGTGCCAGCAGCTTCCCGGACAGGGTTCTTGGCTACACCTTC. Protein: CASSFPDRVLGYTF.

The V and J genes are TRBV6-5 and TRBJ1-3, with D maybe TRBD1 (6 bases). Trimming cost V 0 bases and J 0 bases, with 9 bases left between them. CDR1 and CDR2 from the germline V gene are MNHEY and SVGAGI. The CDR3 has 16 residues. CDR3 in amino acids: CASSYSGQYSGNTIYF. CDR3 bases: TGTGCCAGCAGTTACTCTGGACAGTACTCTGGAAACACCATATATTTT.

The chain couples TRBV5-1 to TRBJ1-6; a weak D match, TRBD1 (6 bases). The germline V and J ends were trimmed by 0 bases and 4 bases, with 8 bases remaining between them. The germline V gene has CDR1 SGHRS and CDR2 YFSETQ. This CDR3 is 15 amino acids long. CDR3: CASSLEDSYNSPLHF. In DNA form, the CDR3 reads TGCGCCAGCAGCTTGGAGGACAGTTATAATTCACCCCTCCACTTT. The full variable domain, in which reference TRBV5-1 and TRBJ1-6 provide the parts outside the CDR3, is KAGVTQTPRYLIKTRGQQVTLSCSPISGHRSVSWYQQTPGQGLQFLFEYFSETQRNKGNFPGRFSGRQFSNSRSEMNVSTLELGDSALYLCASSLEDSYNSPLHFGNGTRLTVT.

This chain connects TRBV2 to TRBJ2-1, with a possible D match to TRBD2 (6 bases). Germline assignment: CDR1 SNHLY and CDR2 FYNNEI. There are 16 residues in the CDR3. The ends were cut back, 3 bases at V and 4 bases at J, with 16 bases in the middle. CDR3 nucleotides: TGTGCCAGCAGTGACCCTATAGCGGCTAGATACAATGAGCAGTTCTTC. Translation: CASSDPIAARYNEQFF.

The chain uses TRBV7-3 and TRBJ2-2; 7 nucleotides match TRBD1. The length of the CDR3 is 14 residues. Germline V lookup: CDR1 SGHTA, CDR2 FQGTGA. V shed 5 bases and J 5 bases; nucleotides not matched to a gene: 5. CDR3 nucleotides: TGTGCCAGCAGCCCAGGGGGTAGAACCGGGGAGCTGTTTTTT. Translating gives CASSPGGRTGELFF.